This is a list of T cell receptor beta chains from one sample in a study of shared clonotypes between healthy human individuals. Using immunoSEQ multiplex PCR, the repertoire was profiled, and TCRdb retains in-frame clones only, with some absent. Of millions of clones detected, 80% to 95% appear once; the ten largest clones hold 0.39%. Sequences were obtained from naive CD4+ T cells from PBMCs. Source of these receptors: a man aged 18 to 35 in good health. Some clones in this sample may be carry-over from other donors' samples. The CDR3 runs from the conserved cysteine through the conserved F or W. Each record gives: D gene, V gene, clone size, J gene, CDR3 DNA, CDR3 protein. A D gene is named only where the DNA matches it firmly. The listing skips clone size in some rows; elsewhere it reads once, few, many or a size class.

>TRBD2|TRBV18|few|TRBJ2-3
TGTGCCAGCTCACCGACTAGCGGGAGCACAGATACGCAGTATTTT
CASSPTSGSTDTQYF
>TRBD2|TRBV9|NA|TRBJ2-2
TGTGCCAGCAGCGTAGATGCGGGAGGGCCGACCGGGGAGCTGTTTTTT
CASSVDAGGPTGELFF
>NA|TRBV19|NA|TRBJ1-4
TGTGCCAGTAGTAGTCCTGAAAAACTGTTTTTT
CASSSPEKLFF
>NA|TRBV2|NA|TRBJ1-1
TGTGCCAGCAGTGAAGACAGGGCGTACACTGAAGCTTTCTTT
CASSEDRAYTEAFF
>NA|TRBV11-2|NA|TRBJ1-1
TGTGCCAGCACTCCCGACGCCCGCGGGGATGGCACTGAAGCTTTCTTT
CASTPDARGDGTEAFF
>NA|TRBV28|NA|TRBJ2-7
TGTGCCAGCAGTTTACCTATCGGTCCCTACGAGCAGTACTTC
CASSLPIGPYEQYF
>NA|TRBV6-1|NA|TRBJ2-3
TGTGCCAGCAGTCCACGACCCAATACGCAGTATTTT
CASSPRPNTQYF
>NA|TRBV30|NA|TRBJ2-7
TGTGCCTGGAGTGTATGGACAGAAGTTCCCTACGAGCAGTACTTC
CAWSVWTEVPYEQYF
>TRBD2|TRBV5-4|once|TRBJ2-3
TGTGCCAGCAGCTTGGTTGCGGGAGGGATTACAGATACGCAGTATTTT
CASSLVAGGITDTQYF
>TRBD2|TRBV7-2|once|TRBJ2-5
TGTGCCAGCAGCTTAGGACCAAGGGGACTAGTAGGCCAAGAGACCCAGTACTTC
CASSLGPRGLVGQETQYF
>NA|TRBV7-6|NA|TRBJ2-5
TGTGCCAGCAGCTTAGCCCTCCAAGAGACCCAGTACTTC
CASSLALQETQYF
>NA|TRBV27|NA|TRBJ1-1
TGTGCCAGCAGTGCCCAGCGGACGGTATCTGAAGCTTTCTTT
CASSAQRTVSEAFF
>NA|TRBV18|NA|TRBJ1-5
TGTGCCAGCTCAGGTACGGGACCGAGGGGCCGAAATCAGCCCCAGCATTTT
CASSGTGPRGRNQPQHF
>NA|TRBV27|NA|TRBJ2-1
TGTGCCAGCATGGACTACGCAATATACAATGAGCAGTTCTTC
CASMDYAIYNEQFF
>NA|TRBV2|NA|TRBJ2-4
TGTGCCAGCAGTGGTGAGCGACAAAACATTCAGTACTTC
CASSGERQNIQYF
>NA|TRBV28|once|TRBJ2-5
TGTGCCAGCAGTGTGGCAGGTTGGATTGAGACCCAGTACTTC
CASSVAGWIETQYF
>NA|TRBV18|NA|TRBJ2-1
TGTGCCAGCTCACCCAAAAGGACTATCAATGAGCAGTTCTTC
CASSPKRTINEQFF
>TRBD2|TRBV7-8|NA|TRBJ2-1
TGTGCCAGCAGCTTGAATAGCGGGAGGGCCTACAATGAGCAGTTCTTC
CASSLNSGRAYNEQFF
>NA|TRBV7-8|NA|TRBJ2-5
TGTGCCAGCAGCTTAGTTACAGGGTACCAAGAGACCCAGTACTTC
CASSLVTGYQETQYF
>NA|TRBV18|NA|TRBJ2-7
TGTGCCAGCTCACCAGGGCTAGTTATTTCCTACGAGCAGTACTTC
CASSPGLVISYEQYF
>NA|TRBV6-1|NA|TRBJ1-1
TGTGCCAGCAGTGCACAGGCAAGCACTGAAGCTTTCTTT
CASSAQASTEAFF
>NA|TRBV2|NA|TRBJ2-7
TGTGCCAGCAGCCCGACTGGGGAGCAGTACTTC
CASSPTGEQYF
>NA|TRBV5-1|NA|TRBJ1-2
TGCGCCAGCACCCCGAGAGGGGCAGGGAGCTCTTATGGCTACACCTTC
CASTPRGAGSSYGYTF
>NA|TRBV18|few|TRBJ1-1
TGTGCCAGCTCAAGCAGGGTAGGGGACACTGAAGCTTTCTTT
CASSSRVGDTEAFF
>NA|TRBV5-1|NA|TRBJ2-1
TGCGCCAGCAGCTTGCATGCCTCCTACAATGAGCAGTTCTTC
CASSLHASYNEQFF
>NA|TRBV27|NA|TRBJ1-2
TGTGCCAGCAGTTCACGCGGGGCGGGCTATGGCTACACCTTC
CASSSRGAGYGYTF
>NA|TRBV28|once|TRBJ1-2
TGTGCCAGCAGTTTACTGGAGTTCTATGGCTACACCTTC
CASSLLEFYGYTF
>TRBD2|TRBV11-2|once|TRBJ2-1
TGTGCCAGCAGCCATCCCCCTCCTAGCGGGGGTTACAATGAGCAGTTCTTC
CASSHPPPSGGYNEQFF
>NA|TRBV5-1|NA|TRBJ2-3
TGCGCCAGCAGCCCCAGCACAGGGATCGATACGCAGTATTTT
CASSPSTGIDTQYF
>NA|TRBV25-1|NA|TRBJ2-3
TGTGCCAGCAGTGCCCTCCTAGGGAGGAGCACAGATACGCAGTATTTT
CASSALLGRSTDTQYF
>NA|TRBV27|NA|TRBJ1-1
TGTGCCAGCAGTCTAATCGACAGCACTGAAGCTTTCTTT
CASSLIDSTEAFF
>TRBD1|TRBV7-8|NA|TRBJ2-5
TGTGCCAGCAGCCCGGGACAGGGGGGGACCCAGTACTTC
CASSPGQGGTQYF
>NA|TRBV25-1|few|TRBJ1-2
TGTGCCAGCAGAGGTGGGGGCTATGGCTACACCTTC
CASRGGGYGYTF
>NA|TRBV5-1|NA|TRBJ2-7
TGCGCCAGCAGCTTGGACCCGGGGGAATCCTACGAGCAGTACTTC
CASSLDPGESYEQYF
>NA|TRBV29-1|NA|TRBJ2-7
TGCAGCGCCCTACTGAGAACCTACGAGCAGTACTTC
CSALLRTYEQYF
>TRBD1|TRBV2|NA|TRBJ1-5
TGTGCGACACGATTAACCACAGGGGACCAGCCCCAGCATTTT
CATRLTTGDQPQHF
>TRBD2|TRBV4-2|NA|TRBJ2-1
TGTGCCAGCAGCCAGACAGCGGGAGGGCCCTACAATGAGCAGTTCTTC
CASSQTAGGPYNEQFF
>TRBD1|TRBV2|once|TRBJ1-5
TGTGCCAGCAGTGAGGACAGGGCGGGGAATCAGCCCCAGCATTTT
CASSEDRAGNQPQHF
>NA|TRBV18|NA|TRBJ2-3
TGTGCCAGCTCACCTGGTCAGGGTCCAGATACGCAGTATTTT
CASSPGQGPDTQYF
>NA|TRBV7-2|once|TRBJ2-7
TGTGCCAGCAGCTCATTCGACGAGCAGTACTTC
CASSSFDEQYF
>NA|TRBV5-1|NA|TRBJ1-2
TGCGCCAGCAGCTCGAACAATGCCTATGGCTACACCTTC
CASSSNNAYGYTF
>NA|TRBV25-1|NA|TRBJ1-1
TGTGCCAGCAGTCAACTGCTCCTGGGGAACACTGAAGCTTTCTTT
CASSQLLLGNTEAFF
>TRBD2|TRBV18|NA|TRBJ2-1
TGTGCCAGCTCACCTCTGAGCGGGAGGGGGTACAATGAGCAGTTCTTC
CASSPLSGRGYNEQFF
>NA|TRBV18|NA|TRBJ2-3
TGTGCCAGCTCACCTCTACCTCCTAGCGGCACAGATACGCAGTATTTT
CASSPLPPSGTDTQYF
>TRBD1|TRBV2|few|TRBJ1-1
TGTGCCAGGGGACAGGCTATGAACACTGAAGCTTTCTTT
CARGQAMNTEAFF
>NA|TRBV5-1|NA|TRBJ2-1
TGCGCCAGCAGCTTGGGGTCCGGGACCTTAGGAGACAATGAGCAGTTCTTC
CASSLGSGTLGDNEQFF
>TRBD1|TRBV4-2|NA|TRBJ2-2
TGTGCCAGCGACAGGACAGGGAATACCGGGGAGCTGTTTTTT
CASDRTGNTGELFF
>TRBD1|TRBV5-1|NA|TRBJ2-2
TGCGCCAGCAGCTTGCCCACAGGGGGCCAATTGAACACCGGGGAGCTGTTTTTT
CASSLPTGGQLNTGELFF
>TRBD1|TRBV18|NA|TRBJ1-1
TGTGCCAGCTCACCGACAGACAGGGGCAGCCTGAACACTGAAGCTTTCTTT
CASSPTDRGSLNTEAFF
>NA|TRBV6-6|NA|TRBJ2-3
TGTGCCAGTTCAGAATTAAACTACGATACGCAGTATTTT
CASSELNYDTQYF
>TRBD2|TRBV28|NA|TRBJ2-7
TGTGCCAGCAGTGGGGGGGTTCCTGTGAACGAGCAGTACTTC
CASSGGVPVNEQYF
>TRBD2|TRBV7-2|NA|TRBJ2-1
TGTGCCAGCAGCCCCGGGAGGGCCCCCTACAATGAGCAGTTCTTC
CASSPGRAPYNEQFF
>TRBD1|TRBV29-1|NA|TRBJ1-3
TGCAGCGTTGGAACACAGGGGGAGATAGGTGGAAACACCATATATTTT
CSVGTQGEIGGNTIYF